A single sample gave rise to the 22 T cell receptor beta chains below, sequenced in a study of blood T cells in healthy people across ages. Through a sample-barcoded 5' primer and a J-beta primer mix, a second PCR was run for roughly 6 to 11 cycles. TCRdb re-analysed the 5' RACE reads in MiXCR, keeping a single row per CDR3 protein. The sample lists more than 700,000 distinct CDR3 sequences; around 50% were seen once. Sequencing used blood. These receptors came from a man older than 75 in good health.

The rearrangement links TRBV10-3 to TRBJ2-7; 9 bases match TRBD2. Looked up from germline, CDR1 is ENHRY and CDR2 is SYGVKD. The length of the CDR3 is 13 residues. V trimming: 0 bases; J trimming: 11 bases; junction bases outside the gene matches: 5. CDR3 in DNA: TGTGCCATCAGTGAGTCACTGGGCGGGGGGGAGTACTTC. Its protein is CAISESLGGGEYF.

Concerning this clonotype itself: This could be a read error, since a much larger clone is one nucleotide away. The chain couples TRBV7-2 to TRBJ2-7; D not resolved. The last part of the DNA fits TRBJ2-5 better; the J call may be wrong. The CDR3 totals 15 residues. The germline V gene has CDR1 SGHTA and CDR2 FQGNSA. CDR3 DNA: TGTGCCAGCAGCCCTCGTGTTACGGGTCGGGAGACCCAGTACTTC. Protein sequence: CASSPRVTGRETQYF.

The chain recombines TRBV5-1 with TRBJ2-3, with D hard to call. Germline CDR1 is SGHRS and CDR2 is YFSETQ. V lost 5 bases, J lost 6 bases, and 10 bases lay in between. CDR3 length: 12 residues. The CDR3 bases are TGCGCCAGCAGTATCGGATATGATACGCAGTATTTT. Translation: CASSIGYDTQYF.

V usage is TRBV6-2 or TRBV6-3 and J usage is TRBJ2-1, with a possible D match to TRBD1 (6 bases). With 5 bases removed from V and 1 base from J, the gap between germline ends came to 12 bases. The CDR3 extends over 15 amino acids. Per the germline V gene, CDR1 is MNHEY and CDR2 is SVGEGT. CDR3 in amino acids: CASSQEGGSYNEQFF. The CDR3, as DNA: TGTGCCAGCAGTCAAGAAGGGGGATCCTACAATGAGCAGTTCTTC.

V and J are TRBV6-5 and TRBJ1-6; no clear D. Per germline, CDR1 MNHEY and CDR2 SVGAGI. This CDR3 contains 18 residues. V was pared by 0 bases and J by 7 bases, with 19 bases between. For the CDR3, the DNA is TGTGCCAGCAGTTACTCGGGAGACGGTGGTGGACGCAATTCACCCCTCCACTTT. It yields the protein CASSYSGDGGGRNSPLHF.

This clonotype occurred many times. This chain links TRBV7-3 with TRBJ2-3; weak D call: TRBD2 (6 bases). This CDR3 has 13 residues. V dropped 7 bases and J dropped 6 bases, with 14 bases sitting between them. CDR1 and CDR2 from the germline V gene are SGHTA and FQGTGA. DNA for the CDR3: TGTGCCAGCACCTCAGGAGGGGCCGATACGCAGTATTTT. Amino acids: CASTSGGADTQYF.

This clonotype was detected ten times or more. The J gene is TRBJ2-7, the V gene TRBV7-2, with a possible D match to TRBD1 (5 bases). CDR3 size: 13 residues. The germline gives CDR1 SGHTA, CDR2 FQGNSA. V was clipped by 5 bases and J by 2 bases, with 10 bases between them. DNA of the CDR3: TGTGCCAGCAGCGCGGACACGACCTACGAGCAGTACTTC. It codes for CASSADTTYEQYF.

J is TRBJ2-5 and V is TRBV7-2; 11 nucleotides align to TRBD2. The J call is uncertain, as TRBJ2-7 better fits the DNA end. CDR3 length: 15 residues. In germline, CDR1 is SGHTA, CDR2 FQGNSA. The CDR3 sequence is CASSLTGTSGYEQYF. The CDR3 DNA reads as TGTGCCAGCAGCTTGACCGGGACTAGCGGCTACGAGCAGTACTTC.

This clonotype was observed a few times. This chain uses TRBV21-1 with TRBJ2-1; the table's D call, TRBD2, was not checked against the DNA. TRBV21-1 is a known pseudogene. The CDR3 extends over 21 amino acids. The CDR3 DNA sequence: TGTGCCAGCAGCAAAGTTGGGCGCCCTGAAACTAGCGGGAGCTTAGGCAATGAGCAGTTCTTC. Translating gives CASSKVGRPETSGSLGNEQFF.

This clonotype appeared a few times. The chain carries TRBV4-3 and TRBJ2-4; a weak D match, TRBD2 (5 bases). The DNA end favors TRBJ2-7, so the J call may be wrong. Germline CDR1 reads LGHNA; CDR2 reads YSLEER. The CDR3 sequence is 13 residues long. The CDR3, as DNA: TGCGCCAGCAGCCAAGAACGGGGCTACGAGCAGTACTTC. As protein: CASSQERGYEQYF.

This clonotype came up a few times. V usage is TRBV19 and J usage is TRBJ1-4, with a tentative D call TRBD1 (5 bases). The CDR3 runs to 15 residues. V was pared by 3 bases and J by 4 bases, with 12 bases between. The germline CDR1 and CDR2 sequences are LNHDA and SQIVND (reference sequence). CDR3: CASSIGQGSNEKLFF. The CDR3 DNA reads TGTGCCAGTAGTATCGGTCAGGGTAGTAATGAAAAACTGTTTTTT.

The chain has TRBV28 and TRBJ2-5; TRBD1 matches at 9 bases. V was pared by 6 bases and J by 5 bases, with 7 bases of the junction left unmatched. This CDR3 is built from 14 residues. In germline, CDR1 is MDHEN, CDR2 SYDVKM. The CDR3 DNA follows: TGTGCCAGCAGACCCGGACAGGGGTGGGAGACCCAGTACTTC. It encodes CASRPGQGWETQYF.

V is TRBV2 and J is TRBJ2-5, with a possible D match to TRBD1 (5 bases). The better agreement between TRBJ2-7 and the DNA end casts doubt on the J call. Germline assignment: CDR1 SNHLY and CDR2 FYNNEI. This CDR3 spans 15 amino acids. CDR3 sequence reads: CASSVRQPVSDEQYF. CDR3 sequence (DNA): TGTGCCAGCAGTGTCAGACAGCCGGTGAGCGACGAGCAGTACTTC.

The CDR3 nucleotides are TGTGCCAGCAGTTTGGGAGACAGAAGGGGTGGCTACACCTTC. Protein product: CASSLGDRRGGYTF. The chain is built from TRBV28 and TRBJ1-2, with D possibly TRBD1 on 5 matching bases. The CDR3 loop spans 14 amino acids. Trimming shortened V by 3 bases and J by 7 bases, and 15 bases separated the two germline ends. Germline CDR1 reads MDHEN; CDR2 reads SYDVKM.

The gene calls are TRBV7-8 and TRBJ2-1, with TRBD2 as a possible D gene (6 bases). The ends were cut back, 7 bases at V and 7 bases at J, with 23 bases in the middle. The CDR3 covers 16 residues. In germline, CDR1 is SGHVS, CDR2 FQNEAQ. The CDR3 nucleotides read TGTGCCAGCAACGGGGGTAGGACGGGAACTACGAATGAGCAGTTCTTC. This encodes CASNGGRTGTTNEQFF.

This clonotype turned up a few times. The rearrangement joins TRBV20-1 to TRBJ2-5; the D gene could be TRBD1 or TRBD2 (5 bases each). The J call may not be correct, given that the DNA end is closer to TRBJ2-7. CDR1 is DFQATT and CDR2 is SNEGSKA in the germline V gene (reference sequence). The CDR3 runs 15 residues. CDR3 in DNA: TGCAGTGCTTCCTCTCGCCGGGACGGCCCCTACGAGCAGTACTTC. It is translated as CSASSRRDGPYEQYF.

The sample holds many counts of this clonotype. The CDR3 DNA reads TGTGCCAGCAGTTTAGCTAGAACGAGGAGTAATGAAAAACTGTTTTTT. This translates into CASSLARTRSNEKLFF. The J gene is TRBJ1-4, the V gene TRBV12-3 or TRBV12-4, with D uncertain. Between the trimmed V and J ends, which lost 0 bases and 4 bases, there was a span of 12 bases. The CDR3 runs 16 residues.

The chain carries TRBV15 and TRBJ2-1; the D gene is possibly TRBD1 (6 bases). V lost 4 bases to trimming and J lost 7 bases, with 14 bases between them. The CDR3 totals 14 residues. Per germline, CDR1 LNHNV and CDR2 YYDKDF (reference sequence). CDR3 protein: CATSTGVWTNEQFF. The CDR3 DNA reads TGTGCCACCAGCACAGGGGTTTGGACAAATGAGCAGTTCTTC. Full variable domain (rest looked up from reference TRBV15 and TRBJ2-1): DAMVIQNPRYQVTQFGKPVTLSCSQTLNHNVMYWYQQKSSQAPKLLFHYYDKDFNNEADTPDNFQSRRPNTSFCFLDIRSPGLGDTAMYLCATSTGVWTNEQFFGPGTRLTVL.

V usage is TRBV27 and J usage is TRBJ2-4, with 7 bases aligning to TRBD2. The better agreement between TRBJ2-7 and the DNA end casts doubt on the J call. This CDR3 has 16 amino acids. Germline V gene sequence: CDR1 MNHEY, CDR2 SMNVEV (reference sequence). The CDR3 coding sequence is TGTGCCAGCAGGTCTGTTGGGGGACTACCTCCCTACGAGCAGTACTTC. Protein: CASRSVGGLPPYEQYF.

This rearrangement joins TRBV15 to TRBJ1-1; 7 bases fit TRBD1. V dropped 0 bases and J dropped 4; count of bases not matched to a gene: 5. The CDR3 runs to 15 residues. The germline V gene has CDR1 LNHNV and CDR2 YYDKDF (reference sequence). The CDR3 bases are TGTGCCACCAGCAGAGATAGCCCAGGGGGCACTGAAGCTTTCTTT. Its protein product is CATSRDSPGGTEAFF.

This clonotype was recorded at least ten times. The chain couples TRBV13 to TRBJ2-1; 8 bases are shared with TRBD1. V shed 5 bases, J shed 6 bases, and the junction held 15 bases outside the gene matches. In germline, CDR1 is PRHDT, CDR2 FYEKMQ (reference sequence). CDR3 length equals 17 residues. The CDR3 DNA sequence: TGTGCCAGCAGCCGTAAGACAGGGGCGGAGAGGGGCAATGAGCAGTTCTTC. The encoded protein is CASSRKTGAERGNEQFF.

The sample holds one count of this clonotype. The chain carries TRBV15 and TRBJ2-3; no definite D call. Germline V gene lookup returns CDR1 LNHNV and CDR2 YYDKDF (reference sequence). This CDR3 contains 14 residues. V was cut by 4 bases and J by 1 base, with 9 bases left in between. The CDR3 region has the DNA TGTGCCACCAGCACTAGTAGAGGCACAGATACGCAGTATTTT. It is translated as CATSTSRGTDTQYF.